This is a list of T cell receptor beta chains from one sample in a study of blood T cells in healthy people across ages. TCRdb called the 5' RACE reads again in MiXCR, with one record for every CDR3 protein. The table lists under 800,000 distinct CDR3 sequences, roughly 20% of them singletons, with roughly 3.4% in the top ten. Sequencing used blood. Receptors were obtained from a man between 70 and 80 years old in good health. Both conserved end residues are part of each CDR3. Fields, in order: CDR3 length, J gene, V gene, D gene, clone size, CDR3 DNA, CDR3 protein. A D gene is named only where the DNA matches it firmly. Not all rows give a size; the values are once, few, many and, for expanded clones, a class.

>14|TRBJ1-6|TRBV4-3|NA|NA
TGCGCCAGCAGTCCCGACAGGTCGGTTTCACCCCTCCACTTT
CASSPDRSVSPLHF
>16|TRBJ2-3|TRBV7-9|TRBD1|many
TGTGCCAGCAGCGAAGGACAGGGGGTTCGGACAGATACGCAGTATTTT
CASSEGQGVRTDTQYF
>13|TRBJ2-3|TRBV5-1|NA|many
TGCGCCAGCAGCTTGGATAACACAGATACGCAGTATTTT
CASSLDNTDTQYF
>12|TRBJ2-2|TRBV7-8|NA|NA
TGTGCCAGCAAGAGAAGCACCGGGGAGCTGTTTTTT
CASKRSTGELFF
>14|TRBJ2-2|TRBV25-1|NA|many
TGTGCCAGCACGAGGGCAGGGTCGGCCGGGGAGCTGTTTTTT
CASTRAGSAGELFF
>15|TRBJ2-5|TRBV11-2|TRBD1|NA
TGTGCCAGCAGCCCTAGACAGGGTTTATGGGAGACCCAGTACTTC
CASSPRQGLWETQYF
>11|TRBJ2-7|TRBV7-2|NA|many
TGTGCCAGCAGCACCATTTACGAGCAGTACTTC
CASSTIYEQYF
>15|TRBJ2-1|TRBV20-1|TRBD2|NA
TGCAGTGCTAGCGGCGGGAGGGTCTCCTACAATGAGCAGTTCTTC
CSASGGRVSYNEQFF
>14|TRBJ2-1|TRBV10-2|NA|few
TGCGCCAGCGTGTCCGGGAGCAGCTACAATGAGCAGTTCTTC
CASVSGSSYNEQFF
>12|TRBJ2-7|TRBV18|NA|NA
TGTGCCAGCTCAGCGGTCCTCTACGAGCAGTACTTC
CASSAVLYEQYF
>15|TRBJ2-5|TRBV6-1|NA|many
TGTGCCAGCAGTGAAAATACCTCAGGGACGGAGACCCAGTACTTC
CASSENTSGTETQYF
>15|TRBJ2-1|TRBV15|TRBD2|few
TGTGCCACCAGCAGAGATGGGACTAGGGTTGGTGAGCAGTTCTTC
CATSRDGTRVGEQFF
>12|TRBJ2-1|TRBV7-2|TRBD2|NA
TGTGCCAGCAGCCGAGCGGGGCAGGAGCAGTTCTTC
CASSRAGQEQFF
>14|TRBJ2-7|TRBV6-6|NA|NA
TGTGCCAGCAGTGGTGTTACAGCAGGATACGAGCAGTACTTC
CASSGVTAGYEQYF
>17|TRBJ2-1|TRBV5-1|NA|NA
TGCGCCAGCAGCTTGCAGGCTAGCCCAATCTCCTACAATGAGCAGTTCTTC
CASSLQASPISYNEQFF
>13|TRBJ1-1|TRBV5-1|NA|few
TGCGCCAGCAGCTTTACCGAGAACACTGAAGCTTTCTTT
CASSFTENTEAFF
>14|TRBJ2-1|TRBV5-1|TRBD2|few
TGCGCCAGCAGCTCGGTTAGCGGGAGAAATGAGCAGTTCTTC
CASSSVSGRNEQFF
>19|TRBJ1-6|TRBV5-5|NA|NA
TGTGCCAGCAGCTCTAAGCCGGGACCCCAGAGCTCCTATAATTCACCCCTCCACTTT
CASSSKPGPQSSYNSPLHF
>14|TRBJ1-4|TRBV24-1|NA|NA
TGTGCCACCAGTGAGTCGGGGCGGAATGAAAAACTGTTTTTT
CATSESGRNEKLFF
>16|TRBJ2-6|TRBV5-1|NA|few
TGCGCCAGCAGCTTTGCCCCGAGCTCTGGGGCCAACGTCCTGACTTTC
CASSFAPSSGANVLTF
>13|TRBJ1-2|TRBV7-9|NA|NA
TGTGCCAGCAGCCTGGACTCGTTCTATGGCTACACCTTC
CASSLDSFYGYTF
>14|TRBJ1-6|TRBV9|NA|few
TGTGCCAGCTCCGTGACAGGTTATAATTCGCCCCTCCACTTT
CASSVTGYNSPLHF
>16|TRBJ2-3|TRBV7-2|NA|many
TGTGCCAGCAGCCGACAAAGGGGGGCTAGGACAGATACGCAGTATTTT
CASSRQRGARTDTQYF
>16|TRBJ2-2|TRBV4-3|TRBD2|few
TGCGCCAGCAGCCAAGCGCCAGCGGGAGGTACCGGGGAGCTGTTTTTT
CASSQAPAGGTGELFF
>14|TRBJ2-7|TRBV7-8|NA|NA
TGTGCCAGCAGCTTAGCCGCACTGCCCTACGAGCAGTACTTC
CASSLAALPYEQYF
>15|TRBJ2-3|TRBV3-1|NA|few
TGTGCCAGCAGCCAAGGTCCCACCCACACAGATACGCAGTATTTT
CASSQGPTHTDTQYF
>15|TRBJ2-7|TRBV5-1|NA|few
TGCGCCAGCAGCTTGTCACAGGGCCTCTCCTACGAGCAGTACTTC
CASSLSQGLSYEQYF
>16|TRBJ1-6|TRBV3-1|NA|few
TGTGCCAGCAGCCAAGATAACGGGGATCGGAATTCACCCCTCCACTTT
CASSQDNGDRNSPLHF
>13|TRBJ2-7|TRBV4-3|NA|NA
TGCGCCAGCAGCGGGCAGCGGGCCTACGAGCAGTACTTC
CASSGQRAYEQYF
>13|TRBJ2-5|TRBV2|NA|NA
TGTGCCAGCAATTTACGTGTGTGGGAGACCCAGTACTTC
CASNLRVWETQYF
>15|TRBJ1-4|TRBV28|TRBD1|NA
TGTGCCAGCAGTGAACCCGGGACAGGGTTTGAAAAACTGTTTTTT
CASSEPGTGFEKLFF
>16|TRBJ2-5|TRBV19|TRBD2|NA
TGTGCCAGTAGTACGGGACTAGCGGGAGATCGAGAGACCCAGTACTTC
CASSTGLAGDRETQYF
>15|TRBJ2-3|TRBV5-1|NA|few
TGCGCCAGCAGCGGGGAGGCCTATGACACAGATACGCAGTATTTT
CASSGEAYDTDTQYF
>14|TRBJ1-2|TRBV29-1|NA|many
TGCAGCGTTAAAACCGGGACGGGGGCCTATGGCTACACCTTC
CSVKTGTGAYGYTF
>14|TRBJ2-7|TRBV12-5|NA|few
TGTGCTAGTGGTTTGAAGGTTAGCGCGTCCGAGCAGTACTTC
CASGLKVSASEQYF
>14|TRBJ2-1|TRBV12-3/TRBV12-4|TRBD1|many
TGTGCCAGCAGCCCACAGGGGTCCTACAATGAGCAGTTCTTC
CASSPQGSYNEQFF
>13|TRBJ1-4|TRBV5-1|NA|NA
TGCGCCAGCAGCCGGGACGCTAATGAAAAACTGTTTTTT
CASSRDANEKLFF
>12|TRBJ2-4|TRBV2|NA|NA
TGTGCCAGCACCCTAGCCAAAAACATTCAGTACTTC
CASTLAKNIQYF
>12|TRBJ2-1|TRBV29-1|NA|NA
TGCAGCGTGGCCCCGTTTAGCGGTGAGCAGTTCTTC
CSVAPFSGEQFF
>15|TRBJ2-7|TRBV7-9|TRBD1|NA
TGTGCCAGCAGCACGGGACAGGGATACTCCTACGAGCAGTACTTC
CASSTGQGYSYEQYF
>15|TRBJ2-7|TRBV7-2|NA|NA
TGTGCCAGCAGCTCGGCGCAGGGCCGCCGAAGCGAGCAGTACTTC
CASSSAQGRRSEQYF
>15|TRBJ1-4|TRBV20-1|TRBD1|NA
TGCAGTGCCCCCCCCGCGGGACAGGGTAACGAAAAACTGTTTTTT
CSAPPAGQGNEKLFF
>14|TRBJ1-4|TRBV2|NA|NA
TGTGCCAGCAGTCCACGGACAGACAATGAAAAACTGTTTTTT
CASSPRTDNEKLFF
>13|TRBJ1-2|TRBV11-2|NA|NA
TGTGCCAGCACCAAGGACAGAATTGGTGGCTACACCTTC
CASTKDRIGGYTF
>17|TRBJ2-1|TRBV20-1|NA|NA
TGCAGTGCTAGAGAGCGCATCGGGGGTTTCTCCTACAATGAGCAGTTCTTC
CSARERIGGFSYNEQFF
>15|TRBJ2-3|TRBV29-1|NA|few
TGCAGCGTTGAAGGGACTAAAGAGAGAGAAGATACGCAGTATTTT
CSVEGTKEREDTQYF
>16|TRBJ2-1|TRBV5-1|TRBD2|NA
TGCGCCAGCAGCTTGGGAGCGGGAGAGTCCTACAATGAGCAGTTCTTC
CASSLGAGESYNEQFF
>16|TRBJ2-3|TRBV12-3/TRBV12-4|TRBD2|NA
TGTGCCAGCAGTTTCATCGGGAGGGCCCTCGTAGATACGCAGTATTTT
CASSFIGRALVDTQYF